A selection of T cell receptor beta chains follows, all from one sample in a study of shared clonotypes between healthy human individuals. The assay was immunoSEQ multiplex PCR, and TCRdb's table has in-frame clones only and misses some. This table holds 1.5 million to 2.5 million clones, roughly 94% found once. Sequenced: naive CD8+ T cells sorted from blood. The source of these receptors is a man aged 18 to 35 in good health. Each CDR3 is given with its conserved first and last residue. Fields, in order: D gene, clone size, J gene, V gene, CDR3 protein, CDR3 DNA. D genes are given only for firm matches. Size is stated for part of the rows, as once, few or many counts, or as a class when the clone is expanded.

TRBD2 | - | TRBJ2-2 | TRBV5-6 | CASSSAGGPFPGELFF | TGTGCCAGCAGCTCAGCGGGAGGGCCTTTCCCCGGGGAGCTGTTTTTT
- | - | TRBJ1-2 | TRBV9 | CASSVEVTDYGYTF | TGTGCCAGCAGCGTAGAAGTGACGGATTATGGCTACACCTTC
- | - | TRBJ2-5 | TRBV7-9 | CASSPSRGGEPETQYF | TGTGCCAGCAGCCCCAGTAGGGGAGGTGAACCGGAGACCCAGTACTTC
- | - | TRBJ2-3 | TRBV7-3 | CASSDPTRDGDTQYF | TGTGCCAGCAGCGACCCCACCAGGGATGGAGATACGCAGTATTTT
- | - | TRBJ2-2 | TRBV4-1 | CASSQDQSGDGGELFF | TGCGCCAGCAGCCAAGATCAGTCGGGGGACGGCGGGGAGCTGTTTTTT
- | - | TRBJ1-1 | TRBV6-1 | CASSEYSWQENTEAFF | TGTGCCAGCAGTGAATATTCGTGGCAAGAGAACACTGAAGCTTTCTTT
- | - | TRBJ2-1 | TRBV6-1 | CASSEAWGYNEQFF | TGTGCCAGCAGTGAAGCTTGGGGATACAATGAGCAGTTCTTC
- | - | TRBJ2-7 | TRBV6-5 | CASSPGLYASYEQYF | TGTGCCAGCAGCCCGGGACTCTATGCGTCCTACGAGCAGTACTTC
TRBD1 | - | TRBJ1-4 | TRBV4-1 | CASSQDPGGAGGKLFF | TGCGCCAGCAGCCAAGATCCAGGGGGCGCAGGAGGAAAACTGTTTTTT
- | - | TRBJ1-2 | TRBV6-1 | CASSEGTLAGYTF | TGTGCCAGCAGTGAAGGAACTCTGGCTGGCTACACCTTC
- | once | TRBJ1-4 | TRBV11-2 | CASSLYKAGFEKLFF | TGTGCCAGCAGCTTGTACAAAGCGGGTTTCGAAAAACTGTTTTTT
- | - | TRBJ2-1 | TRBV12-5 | CASGLNQGLYNEQFF | TGTGCTAGTGGTTTGAACCAGGGCCTGTACAATGAGCAGTTCTTC
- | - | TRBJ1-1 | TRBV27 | CASSLSRGSTEAFF | TGTGCCAGCAGTTTATCTCGGGGATCCACTGAAGCTTTCTTT
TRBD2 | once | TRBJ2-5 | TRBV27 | CASNVAGGNQETQYF | TGTGCCAGCAACGTAGCGGGGGGCAACCAAGAGACCCAGTACTTC
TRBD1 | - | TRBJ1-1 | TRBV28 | CASSLWETGVENTEAFF | TGTGCCAGCAGTTTATGGGAGACAGGGGTGGAGAACACTGAAGCTTTCTTT
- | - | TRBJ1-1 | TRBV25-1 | CASSVGDEAFF | TGTGCCAGCAGTGTGGGGGATGAAGCTTTCTTT
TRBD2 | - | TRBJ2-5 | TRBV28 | CASSSILAGGPETQYF | TGTGCCAGCAGTTCAATTCTAGCGGGGGGGCCCGAGACCCAGTACTTC
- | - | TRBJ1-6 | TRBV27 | CASSFSLSSYNSPLHF | TGTGCCAGCAGTTTCTCCCTAAGCTCCTATAATTCACCCCTCCACTTT
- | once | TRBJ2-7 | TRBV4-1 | CASSPRVAYEQYF | TGCGCCAGCAGCCCCCGGGTAGCCTACGAGCAGTACTTC
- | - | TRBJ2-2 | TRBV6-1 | CASRERGTGELFF | TGTGCCAGCAGAGAGAGGGGCACCGGGGAGCTGTTTTTT
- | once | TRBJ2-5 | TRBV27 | CASSLIWGGETQYF | TGTGCCAGCAGTTTGATATGGGGAGGAGAGACCCAGTACTTC
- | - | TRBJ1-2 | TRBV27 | CASSFLGNTNYGYTF | TGTGCCAGCAGCTTCCTGGGTAATACTAACTATGGCTACACCTTC
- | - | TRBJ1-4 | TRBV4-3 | CASSQPASEKLFF | TGCGCCAGCAGCCAACCAGCCTCCGAAAAACTGTTTTTT
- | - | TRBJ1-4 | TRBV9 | CASSVVPSGANEKLFF | TGTGCCAGCAGCGTAGTCCCTTCAGGGGCTAATGAAAAACTGTTTTTT
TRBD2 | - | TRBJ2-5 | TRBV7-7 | CASSYGTFPDEGGQETQYF | TGTGCTAGCAGTTACGGGACGTTCCCCGACGAGGGAGGGCAAGAGACCCAGTACTTC
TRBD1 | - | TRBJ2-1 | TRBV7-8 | CASSEKTGGSNEQFF | TGTGCCAGCAGCGAAAAAACAGGGGGCTCCAATGAGCAGTTCTTC
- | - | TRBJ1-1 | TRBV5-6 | CASSSRRKDLNTEAFF | TGTGCCAGCAGCTCCCGCCGGAAAGACTTGAACACTGAAGCTTTCTTT
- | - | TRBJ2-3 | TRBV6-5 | CASSYLPLGRDTQYF | TGTGCCAGCAGTTACCTACCTCTAGGGAGAGATACGCAGTATTTT
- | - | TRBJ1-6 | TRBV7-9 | CASSSLGGGDNSPLHF | TGTGCCAGCAGCTCCTTGGGCGGAGGGGATAATTCACCCCTCCACTTT
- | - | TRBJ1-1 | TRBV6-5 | CASTNPKTGQEAFF | TGTGCCAGCACTAATCCCAAAACAGGGCAAGAAGCTTTCTTT
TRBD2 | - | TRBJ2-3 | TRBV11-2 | CASSSSGGATDTQYF | TGTGCCAGCAGCAGTAGCGGGGGGGCCACAGATACGCAGTATTTT
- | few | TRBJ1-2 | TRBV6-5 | CASSPGQPRNYGYTF | TGTGCCAGCAGTCCCGGCCAGCCTCGCAATTATGGCTACACCTTC
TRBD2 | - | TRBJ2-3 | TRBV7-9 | CASSSRLAGGEGRDTQYF | TGTGCCAGCAGCTCCCGACTAGCGGGGGGAGAGGGACGAGATACGCAGTATTTT